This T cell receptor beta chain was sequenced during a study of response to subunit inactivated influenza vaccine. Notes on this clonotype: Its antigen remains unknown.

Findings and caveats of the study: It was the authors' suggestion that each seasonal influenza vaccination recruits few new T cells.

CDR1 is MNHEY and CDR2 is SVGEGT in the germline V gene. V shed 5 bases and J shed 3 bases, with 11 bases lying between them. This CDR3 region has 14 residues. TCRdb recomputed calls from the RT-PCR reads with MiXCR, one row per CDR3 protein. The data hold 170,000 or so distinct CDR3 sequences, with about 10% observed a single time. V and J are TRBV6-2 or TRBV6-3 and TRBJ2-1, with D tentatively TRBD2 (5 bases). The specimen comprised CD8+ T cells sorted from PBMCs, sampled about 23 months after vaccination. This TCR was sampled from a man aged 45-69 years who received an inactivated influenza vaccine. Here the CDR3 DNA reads TGTGCCAGCAGTCGGACTCTCAACTACAATGAGCAGTTCTTC. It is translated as CASSRTLNYNEQFF.